The 7 T cell receptor beta chains below all came from one sample that was sequenced in a study of shared clonotypes between healthy human individuals. It was CD45RO-negative cells, positively selected for CCR7, that made up naive CD8 cells, with terminally differentiated effector memory CD45RA+ cells excluded. Sequencing used immunoSEQ multiplex PCR; TCRdb keeps in-frame clones, though not all of them. The sample contains around 2,100,000 clones, approximately 94% of which appear only once. Sequenced sample: naive CD8+ T cells sorted from blood. The receptors here all came from a man aged 18 to 29 in good health.

Only a few counts were recorded for this clone. The rearrangement uses TRBV11-2 and TRBJ2-4, with D uncertain. The V and J ends lost 0 bases and 7 bases respectively, with 4 bases between them. Germline V gene data show CDR1 as SGHAT and CDR2 as FQNNGV. The CDR3 has 12 amino acids. Here the CDR3 reads CASSLEGNIQYF. Here the CDR3 DNA reads TGTGCCAGCAGCTTAGAAGGGAACATTCAGTACTTC.

This chain connects TRBV2 to TRBJ1-5, with 8 bases fitting TRBD1. The CDR3 runs 14 residues. The trim removed 2 bases at V and 10 bases at J, leaving 7 bases unmatched. Germline V gene lookup returns CDR1 SNHLY and CDR2 FYNNEI. CDR3 nucleotides: TGTGCCAGCAGTGAATACAGGGGGGAAGTTCCCCAGCATTTT. This translates into CASSEYRGEVPQHF.

The rearrangement joins TRBV13 to TRBJ2-3; TRBD2 aligns across 10 bases. The ends lost 3 bases at V and 4 bases at J; junction bases unmatched: 4. CDR3 length equals 15 residues. Per germline, CDR1 PRHDT and CDR2 FYEKMQ (reference sequence). CDR3 in amino acids: CASSFSGRFPDTQYF. CDR3 coding DNA: TGTGCCAGCAGCTTTAGCGGGAGGTTTCCAGATACGCAGTATTTT.

This chain connects TRBV5-1 to TRBJ1-2; 9 positions match TRBD1. V shed 3 bases and J 7 bases; nucleotides not matched to a gene: 7. The length of the CDR3 is 14 residues. Germline assignment: CDR1 SGHRS and CDR2 YFSETQ. CDR3 sequence: CASSWWDREVGYTF. DNA for the CDR3: TGCGCCAGCAGCTGGTGGGACAGGGAGGTTGGCTACACCTTC.

The chain joins TRBV4-1 to TRBJ2-1; 10 nucleotides line up with TRBD1. The germline CDR1 and CDR2 sequences are MGHRA and YSYEKL. V lost 6 bases and J lost 4; bases outside the gene matches: 6. This CDR3 spans 15 amino acids. The CDR3 nucleotides read TGCGCCAGCAGACCCGTGGGACAGGGGTACAATGAGCAGTTCTTC. Its protein product is CASRPVGQGYNEQFF.

As regards this clone: The same CDR3 also results from other DNA sequences found in this sample. The CDR3, as DNA: TGCGCCAGCAGCCCGGGCCAACTCTACGAGCAGTACTTC. Translating gives CASSPGQLYEQYF. This rearrangement joins TRBV10-1 to TRBJ2-7; unclear D gene. Germline CDR1 is WNHNN and CDR2 is SYGVQD (reference sequence). V was trimmed by 6 bases and J by 3 bases, leaving 12 bases between them. The CDR3 is 13 amino acids.

This clone was seen once. The chain is built from TRBV13 and TRBJ1-1; 8 positions match TRBD1. This CDR3 is built from 15 residues. The germline V gene encodes CDR1 PRHDT and CDR2 FYEKMQ (reference sequence). V was pared by 5 bases and J by 5 bases, with 10 bases of the junction left unmatched. The CDR3 protein is CASSLWTGRETEAFF. The DNA for the CDR3 is TGTGCCAGCAGCCTATGGACAGGGAGGGAGACTGAAGCTTTCTTT.